This TCR beta chain was identified in a study of CD8 T cells in ankylosing spondylitis. Quantitative 5'-RACE was performed with molecular barcodes, and it yielded the TCR beta libraries. MiXCR, run by TCRdb on the 5' RACE reads, gives a single entry per CDR3 protein. The sample yields some 800,000 distinct CDR3 sequences, 12% seen once. This clonotype showed up just a few times. What it binds is unknown. Trimming removed 5 bases at V and 5 bases at J, with 13 bases between. CDR3 length: 14 residues. Germline assignment: CDR1 SGDLS and CDR2 YYNGEE. Points from the study as a whole: As for the disease-linked clones, they showed a CD8+ phenotype and occurred at relatively low frequencies in peripheral blood. Researchers reportedly found disease-linked clones significantly enriched in matched ankylosing spondylitis synovial fluid. For ankylosing spondylitis blood, a TCR beta motif of about eight highly homologous variants appeared characteristic.

Sequencing input: blood, either unsorted or a sorted T cell fraction (not recorded which). The sequence came from a male donor with ankylosing spondylitis. The chain is built from TRBV9 and TRBJ2-2; a possible D gene is TRBD2 (6 bases). The CDR3 DNA reads as TGTGCCAGCAGTCTCCGAGGGAGGACCGGGGAGCTGTTTTTT. Amino acid sequence: CASSLRGRTGELFF.